Below, 10 T cell receptor beta chains from the same sample are listed, as sequenced in a study of human T cells and chemical hapten exposure listed by TCRdb under 2021. The time point label of this sample denotes: pre-sensitization, week 0. This specimen's treatment or condition label, interpreted: therapeutic diphenylcyclopropenone sensitization with weekly scalp DPC. Receptors were amplified or captured by RACE. The sequencer listed for this sample is NextSeq 500. The public reads were reanalyzed by TCRdb: fastp trimming at Q25, MiXCR alignment, in-frame beta chains only. Identical CDR3 protein sequences are pooled into one entry, listed with their most common genes and DNA. This sample holds a few hundred thousand distinct CDR3 sequences; roughly 7.7% were observed only once. The ten largest clones add up to about 1.1% of the sample. The specimen was whole blood, collected in connection with sensitization to the hapten diphenylcyclopropenone (DPC). The receptors shown here come from a man aged 18 to 29 with alopecia areata. Some clones in this sample may be carry-over from other donors' samples.

This clonotype was recorded a few times. The chain combines TRBV10-3 with TRBJ2-2, with no clear D. The CDR3 sequence is 12 residues long. The germline V and J ends were trimmed by 6 bases and 3 bases, with 5 bases remaining between them. Germline V gene data show CDR1 as ENHRY and CDR2 as SYGVKD. Written as DNA, the CDR3 is TGTGCCATCAGGGTATACACCGGGGAGCTGTTTTTT. Amino acids: CAIRVYTGELFF.

Many counts were recorded for this clonotype. This chain uses TRBV7-2 with TRBJ1-1, with unresolved D. Trimming removed 1 base at V and 0 bases at J, with 21 bases between. The germline CDR1 and CDR2 sequences are SGHTA and FQGNSA. The CDR3 totals 19 residues. The CDR3 reads CASSLGVVGEIALNTEAFF. Here the CDR3 DNA reads TGTGCCAGCAGCTTAGGGGTGGTCGGAGAGATTGCACTGAACACTGAAGCTTTCTTT.

Only a few counts were recorded for this clonotype. The chain has TRBV12-3 or TRBV12-4 and TRBJ2-3; D remains ambiguous. Trimming took 3 bases from V and 3 from J, leaving 16 bases between them. There are 16 residues in the CDR3. DNA of the CDR3: TGTGCCAGCAGTTTTCGTCTAGACCTAGGGACAGATACGCAGTATTTT. Translated: CASSFRLDLGTDTQYF.

The chain links TRBV6-5 to TRBJ2-2; D call uncertain. This CDR3 is built from 14 residues. Looked up from germline, CDR1 is MNHEY and CDR2 is SVGAGI. Trimming took off 8 bases at V and 2 bases at J, with 12 bases between the two ends. CDR3 loop: CASLGGDNTGELFF. In DNA form, the CDR3 reads TGTGCCAGCCTCGGTGGAGACAACACCGGGGAGCTGTTTTTT.

J is TRBJ2-2 and V is TRBV12-3 or TRBV12-4, with no clear D. The CDR3 has 15 amino acids. Trimming shortened V by 5 bases and J by 4 bases, and 14 bases separated the two germline ends. The CDR3 nucleotides are TGTGCCAGCAGTGAAACCCTCGTGAGCACCGGGGAGCTGTTTTTT. It yields the protein CASSETLVSTGELFF.

This sequence joins TRBV20-1 and TRBJ1-1; a possible D gene is TRBD1 (6 bases). With 0 bases removed from V and 5 bases from J, the gap between germline ends came to 13 bases. Germline-derived CDR1 and CDR2 are DFQATT and SNEGSKA (reference sequence). The CDR3 length is 14 residues. The CDR3 DNA sequence: TGCAGTGCTAGAGACCGGACAGTCTGGACTGAAGCTTTCTTT. This translates into CSARDRTVWTEAFF.

The genes are TRBV5-1 and TRBJ1-1; D not resolved. The CDR3 runs to 15 residues. Trimming cost V 6 bases and J 0 bases, with 15 bases left between them. Per germline, CDR1 SGHRS and CDR2 YFSETQ. The CDR3 loop is CASKDGGYMNTEAFF. In nucleotides, the CDR3 is TGCGCCAGCAAGGACGGTGGTTACATGAACACTGAAGCTTTCTTT. The full variable domain, completed using reference TRBV5-1 and TRBJ1-1, is KAGVTQTPRYLIKTRGQQVTLSCSPISGHRSVSWYQQTPGQGLQFLFEYFSETQRNKGNFPGRFSGRQFSNSRSEMNVSTLELGDSALYLCASKDGGYMNTEAFFGQGTRLTVV.

This clonotype was seen more than once but under ten times. This chain joins TRBV12-3 or TRBV12-4 and TRBJ1-2, with D possibly TRBD1 on 6 matching bases. Trimming shortened V by 1 base and J by 2 bases, and 14 bases separated the two germline ends. The CDR3 contains 16 residues. In nucleotides, the CDR3 is TGTGCCAGCAGTTTAGATCAGACAGGAAGGAACTATGGCTACACCTTC. Protein product: CASSLDQTGRNYGYTF.

This clonotype came up a few times. The chain uses TRBV18 and TRBJ2-5; weak D call: TRBD2 (5 bases). The CDR3 is 16 amino acids. Trimming removed 3 bases from V and 1 base from J, with 15 bases in between. Germline V gives CDR1 KGHSH, CDR2 LQKENI. This chain's CDR3 is CASSPVREWGQETQYF. As DNA, the CDR3 is TGTGCCAGCTCACCGGTCCGGGAATGGGGCCAAGAGACCCAGTACTTC.

A few counts support this clonotype. This sequence joins TRBV28 and TRBJ1-6; no clear D. V was shortened by 7 bases and J by 7 bases, with 11 bases between the two germline ends. CDR1 is MDHEN and CDR2 is SYDVKM in the germline V gene. CDR3 length: 13 residues. CDR3 nucleotides: TGTGCCAGCACGGGCGTCAGAAATTCACCCCTCCACTTT. Translating it yields CASTGVRNSPLHF.